The 26 T cell receptor beta chains in this list originate from one sample, sequenced in a study of beta chain bispecific antibodies for T cell cancers (TCRdb year 2021). Broader findings and caveats from the paper: Relative to anti-CD19, exposure to anti-TRBV12 lowered the TRBV12-3 share of total TRBV signal by 97% to 99%, while TRBV12-4 dropped by over 35%, a change that was not significant. Every sequenced sample contained a mix of leukemia cell line cells and normal T cells, and most targeted TRBV signal came from the leukemia cells rather than from the normal T cells.

No antigens are known for them. Libraries came from 5' RACE. The instrument was an Illumina MiSeq. Through fastp at Q25 and MiXCR, TCRdb rebuilt clones from the public reads, retaining in-frame beta chains. Each entry is one CDR3 protein sequence, shown with its most common DNA and genes. The table for this sample lists 20,000 to 25,000 distinct CDR3 sequences; just over 2% of them were counted only once. Of the sample, about 4.8% is held by the ten largest clones. Explained via the paper, the treatment or condition label denotes: alpha-V12: anti-TRBV12 scFv linked to anti-CD3 scFv. T cells were expanded from blood mononuclear cells with anti-CD3 antibody OKT3 or CD3/CD28 Dynabeads for 2 to 3 days. The sample here was healthy donor T cells cultured with leukemia cells, taken from a culture containing a bispecific antibody targeting TCR Vbeta12. The receptors here all came from a human donor in good health. Some clones in this sample may be carry-over from other donors' samples.

In its sample, this clonotype ranks as medium-sized. The J gene is TRBJ2-7, the V gene TRBV15; maybe TRBD2 (6 bases). V shed 5 bases and J shed 4 bases, with 18 bases lying between them. Germline V gives CDR1 LNHNV, CDR2 YYDKDF (reference sequence). CDR3 length: 15 residues. The CDR3 bases are TGTGCCACCAGCCAGAGTCGGGGGATAGGGTACGAGCAGTACTTC. Amino acids: CATSQSRGIGYEQYF.

This clonotype was seen repeatedly, ten times or more. This chain uses TRBV7-6 with TRBJ2-1, with D possibly being TRBD2 (6 bases). Germline V gene data show CDR1 as SGHVS and CDR2 as FNYEAQ. With 7 bases removed from V and 9 bases from J, the gap between germline ends came to 13 bases. The CDR3 spans 12 residues. The CDR3 region is CASTDRAGEQFF. In DNA form, the CDR3 reads TGTGCCAGCACCGACCGAGCGGGTGAGCAGTTCTTC. The variable domain in full, with the rest retrieved from reference TRBV7-6 and TRBJ2-1, is GAGVSQSPRYKVTKRGQDVALRCDPISGHVSLYWYRQALGQGPEFLTYFNYEAQQDKSGLPNDRFSAERPEGSISTLTIQRTEQRDSAMYRCASTDRAGEQFFGPGTRLTVL.

This clonotype was detected many times. The genes are TRBV7-3 and TRBJ2-5, with TRBD2 matching over 7 bases. In germline, CDR1 is SGHTA, CDR2 FQGTGA. Trimming took 0 bases from V and 5 from J; bases not matched to a gene: 3. The CDR3 loop spans 14 amino acids. CDR3 loop: CASSLTGEGETQYF. As DNA, the CDR3 is TGTGCCAGCAGCTTAACGGGGGAGGGGGAGACCCAGTACTTC.

In its sample, this clonotype was seen many times. V is TRBV5-1 and J is TRBJ2-2; D remains unclear. Germline V gene sequence: CDR1 SGHRS, CDR2 YFSETQ. The CDR3 is 14 amino acids. The germline V and J ends were trimmed by 4 bases and 3 bases, with 10 bases remaining between them. DNA of the CDR3: TGCGCCAGCAGCCACGCCCCATACACCGGGGAGCTGTTTTTT. This codes for CASSHAPYTGELFF.

This clonotype has at least ten counts. The rearrangement uses TRBV6-5 and TRBJ2-1, with 11 bases aligning to TRBD1. Germline values: CDR1 MNHEY, CDR2 SVGAGI. J lost 7 bases, V lost 6 bases, and 11 bases had no gene match. The CDR3 sequence is 16 residues long. CDR3 in amino acids: CASSPRKDRGPNEQFF. The DNA for the CDR3 is TGTGCCAGCAGCCCCCGAAAGGACAGGGGGCCAAATGAGCAGTTCTTC.

This clonotype was seen at least ten times. V and J are TRBV9 and TRBJ1-1; D gene unclear. The CDR3 is made up of 16 amino acids. V shed 3 bases and J shed 0 bases, with 15 bases lying between them. Germline CDR1 reads SGDLS; CDR2 reads YYNGEE. The CDR3 DNA follows: TGTGCCAGCAGCGAGTTCCGGTTCGGGTTGAACACTGAAGCTTTCTTT. Translating it yields CASSEFRFGLNTEAFF. Complete variable domain (other parts from reference TRBV9 and TRBJ1-1): DSGVTQTPKHLITATGQRVTLRCSPRSGDLSVYWYQQSLDQGLQFLIQYYNGEERAKGNILERFSAQQFPDLHSELNLSSLELGDSALYFCASSEFRFGLNTEAFFGQGTRLTVV.

This clonotype was detected many times. J is TRBJ2-7 and V is TRBV20-1; D is ambiguous. This CDR3 has 12 amino acids. The V and J ends lost 1 base and 4 bases respectively, with 8 bases between them. CDR1 is DFQATT, CDR2 SNEGSKA, per germline (reference sequence). The CDR3 loop is CSARVYTYEQYF. CDR3 nucleotide sequence: TGCAGTGCTAGAGTTTATACGTACGAGCAGTACTTC.

Many counts were recorded for this clonotype. The V gene is TRBV11-1, the J gene TRBJ1-1; D not resolved. The CDR3 consists of 14 residues. The V end lost 2 bases, the J end lost 1 base, and 8 bases lay between the germline ends. The germline gives CDR1 SGHAT, CDR2 FQDESV (reference sequence). CDR3 in DNA: TGTGCCAGCAGCTTATACACCCCGAACACTGAAGCTTTCTTT. The encoded protein is CASSLYTPNTEAFF.

This clonotype ranks as medium-sized. The V and J genes are TRBV20-1 and TRBJ2-3; D is unclear. The CDR3 totals 12 residues. V gave up 5 bases and J gave up 5 bases, with 11 bases separating them. The germline CDR1 and CDR2 sequences are DFQATT and SNEGSKA (reference sequence). This chain's CDR3 is CSAPLYGDTQYF. The DNA for the CDR3 is TGCAGTGCTCCTCTTTACGGAGATACGCAGTATTTT.

The sample holds many counts of this clonotype. The rearrangement joins TRBV19 to TRBJ2-1; 7 bases align to TRBD1. The J segment lost 3 bases and the V segment lost 3 bases, leaving 5 bases of the junction unmatched. From germline, CDR1 is LNHDA and CDR2 SQIVND (reference sequence). This CDR3 contains 15 residues. The CDR3 coding sequence is TGTGCCAGTAGTATTACTGGACAGGTCTACAATGAGCAGTTCTTC. This gives the protein CASSITGQVYNEQFF.

This clonotype was picked up many times. The chain is built from TRBV30 and TRBJ2-5; D is possibly TRBD2 (5 bases). CDR3 length equals 13 residues. Deletions cut 1 base from V and 5 bases from J, with 11 bases between. Germline-derived CDR1 and CDR2 are GTSNPN and SVGIG (reference sequence). CDR3: CAWSAGLLETQYF. CDR3 sequence (DNA): TGTGCCTGGAGTGCCGGACTCCTGGAGACCCAGTACTTC.

This clonotype was detected ten times or more. A junction end diverges from the germline sequence, so it may reflect a read error. V is TRBV3-1 and J is TRBJ1-1; perhaps TRBD1 as D (5 bases). The CDR3 spans 13 residues. The germline V gene has CDR1 LGHDT and CDR2 YNNKEL (reference sequence). The CDR3 sequence: CASSQGVNSEAFF. CDR3 nucleotides: TGTGCCAGCAGTCAAGGGGTTAACAGCGAAGCTTTCTTT.

In this sample, this clonotype turned up many times. J is TRBJ2-7 and V is TRBV13; D is unresolved. The CDR3 consists of 12 residues. The V gene's germline CDR1 is PRHDT and CDR2 FYEKMQ (reference sequence). V was cut by 4 bases and J by 4 bases, with 8 bases left in between. The CDR3 spells CASSWLGYEQYF. In DNA, the CDR3 is TGTGCCAGCAGCTGGCTGGGGTACGAGCAGTACTTC.

On this clonotype itself: With a much larger clone just one base away, this may be a read error. The chain couples TRBV6-6 to TRBJ2-5; a weak D match, TRBD2 (6 bases). CDR3 size: 11 residues. With 1 base removed from V and 13 bases from J, the gap between germline ends came to 10 bases. The germline V gene has CDR1 MNHNY and CDR2 SVGAGI (reference sequence). The CDR3 region is CASSYWEDRYF. CDR3 coding DNA: TGTGCCAGCAGTTACTGGGAGGACCGGTACTTC.

By its share, this clonotype is medium-sized. This chain uses TRBV4-1 with TRBJ2-5; no reliable D call. The CDR3 runs to 13 residues. Deletions cut 0 bases from V and 4 bases from J, with 6 bases between. The V gene's germline CDR1 is MGHRA and CDR2 YSYEKL. The CDR3 region is CASSQDNGETQYF. The DNA for the CDR3 is TGCGCCAGCAGCCAAGATAATGGAGAGACCCAGTACTTC.

At least ten counts were recorded for this clonotype. The V and J genes are TRBV3-1 and TRBJ2-3; no firm D call. The length of the CDR3 is 16 residues. Between the trimmed V and J ends, which lost 0 bases and 2 bases, there was a span of 12 bases. Germline CDR1 LGHDT, CDR2 YNNKEL (reference sequence). DNA for the CDR3: TGTGCCAGCAGCCAAGATACTGCACCCCCCACAGATACGCAGTATTTT. This sequence encodes CASSQDTAPPTDTQYF.

This clonotype was counted between two and nine times. The V gene is TRBV5-6, the J gene TRBJ2-7; no definite D call. Trimming stripped 0 bases from V and 3 bases from J, with 4 bases between. The germline CDR1 and CDR2 sequences are SGHDT and YYEEEE. The CDR3 contains 12 residues. The CDR3 reads CASSLGDYEQYF. In DNA, the CDR3 is TGTGCCAGCAGCTTGGGGGACTACGAGCAGTACTTC.

Many counts were recorded for this clonotype. The genes are TRBV7-3 and TRBJ1-1; 10 nucleotides line up with TRBD1. The trim removed 5 bases at V and 4 bases at J, leaving 4 bases unmatched. Germline V gene data show CDR1 as SGHTA and CDR2 as FQGTGA. The CDR3 sequence is 14 residues long. The chain's CDR3 is CASSRDRGVTEAFF. For the CDR3, the DNA is TGTGCCAGCAGCCGGGACAGGGGAGTCACTGAAGCTTTCTTT.

This clonotype was seen repeatedly, ten times or more. The V call is TRBV5-4, the J call TRBJ2-5; TRBD2 matches 9 bases. The CDR3 covers 16 residues. From germline, CDR1 is SGHNT and CDR2 YYREEE (reference sequence). Losses at the gene ends were 1 base for V and 5 bases for J; bases not matched to a gene: 9. The CDR3 DNA sequence: TGTGCCAGCAGCTTGTCCCAGCGGGGGGCCGAGGAGACCCAGTACTTC. Amino acid sequence: CASSLSQRGAEETQYF.

The sample holds many counts of this clonotype. This sequence joins TRBV2 and TRBJ2-7; D may be TRBD1 (6 bases). The V and J ends lost 6 bases and 0 bases respectively, with 12 bases between them. The CDR3 covers 14 residues. CDR1 and CDR2 (germline): SNHLY, FYNNEI. The CDR3 sequence is CASRNDRSSYEQYF. The DNA for the CDR3 is TGTGCCAGCAGAAACGACAGGAGCTCCTACGAGCAGTACTTC. Supplemented by reference TRBV2 and TRBJ2-7, the full variable domain reads EPEVTQTPSHQVTQMGQEVILRCVPISNHLYFYWYRQILGQKVEFLVSFYNNEISEKSEIFDDQFSVERPDGSNFTLKIRSTKLEDSAMYFCASRNDRSSYEQYFGPGTRLTVT.

This clonotype was counted a few times. The chain uses TRBV19 and TRBJ1-4; D remains unclear. The CDR3 totals 14 residues. Germline loops: CDR1 LNHDA, CDR2 SQIVND (reference sequence). Trimming stripped 3 bases from V and 4 bases from J, with 9 bases between. The DNA of the CDR3 is TGTGCCAGTAGTATTTGGGAGAATAATGAAAAACTGTTTTTT. Translating it yields CASSIWENNEKLFF.

Ten or more counts support this clonotype. This rearrangement joins TRBV12-3 or TRBV12-4 to TRBJ2-3; the D is unclear. The CDR3 has 14 amino acids. Trimming took 3 bases from V and 2 from J, leaving 9 bases between them. CDR3 coding DNA: TGTGCCAGCAGTTTTTCCGTATCCACAGATACGCAGTATTTT. Translated: CASSFSVSTDTQYF.

The chain is built from TRBV30 and TRBJ2-3; D unresolved. This CDR3 has 13 residues. Germline V lookup: CDR1 GTSNPN, CDR2 SVGIG (reference sequence). Trimming stripped 0 bases from V and 0 bases from J, with 4 bases between. CDR3 in amino acids: CAWSVRSTDTQYF. The CDR3 region has the DNA TGTGCCTGGAGTGTCAGGAGCACAGATACGCAGTATTTT.

This clonotype came up many times. This sequence joins TRBV20-1 and TRBJ2-7; D is possibly TRBD2 (5 bases). V lost 0 bases, J lost 0 bases, and 12 bases lay in between. CDR3 length equals 15 residues. CDR1 is DFQATT, CDR2 SNEGSKA, per germline (reference sequence). This chain's CDR3 is CSAREEDGPSYEQYF. CDR3 bases: TGCAGTGCTAGAGAGGAGGACGGGCCCTCCTACGAGCAGTACTTC.

This clonotype was counted ten times or more. The genes are TRBV6-5 and TRBJ2-7; tentatively, D is TRBD1 (6 bases). V lost 2 bases and J lost 3, with 11 bases in between. CDR1 and CDR2 from the germline V gene are MNHEY and SVGAGI. The CDR3 runs to 14 residues. Written as DNA, the CDR3 is TGTGCCAGCAGTTACGAAGACAGGAACTACGAGCAGTACTTC. Its translation is CASSYEDRNYEQYF.

This clonotype was detected many times. V is TRBV5-4 and J is TRBJ2-7; 16 bases fit TRBD2. CDR1 and CDR2 (germline): SGHNT, YYREEE (reference sequence). Trimming removed 4 bases from V and 3 bases from J; junction bases left unmatched: 7. This CDR3 contains 17 residues. CDR3 sequence reads: CASSPGTSGGANYEQYF. The DNA for the CDR3 is TGTGCCAGCAGCCCGGGGACTAGCGGGGGGGCCAACTACGAGCAGTACTTC. Supplemented by reference TRBV5-4 and TRBJ2-7, the full variable domain reads ETGVTQSPTHLIKTRGQQVTLRCSSQSGHNTVSWYQQALGQGPQFIFQYYREEENGRGNFPPRFSGLQFPNYSSELNVNALELDDSALYLCASSPGTSGGANYEQYFGPGTRLTVT.